The clone carrying this T cell receptor (beta chain) was found a few times. What it recognizes is unknown. This sample is part of a study of blood T cells in healthy people across ages. The study, taken as a whole, reports: Donors of long life had a larger count of naive CD4+ cells and greater diversity than aged donors.

Next came a second PCR, run for about 6 to 11 cycles, which used a sample-barcoded 5' primer along with a J-beta primer mix. Every sample produced at least 2.5 million CDR3-containing paired-end reads. Using its own MiXCR run on the 5' RACE reads, TCRdb lists one record per CDR3 protein. The sample has around 940,000 distinct CDR3 sequences, 51% seen once; the top ten hold 20% to 25%. The CDR3 loop spans 16 amino acids. V trimming: 4 bases; J trimming: 0 bases; junction bases outside the gene matches: 5. Germline CDR1 reads SGDLS; CDR2 reads YYNGEE. Sequencing used blood. This chain connects TRBV9 to TRBJ2-7, with 12 positions matching TRBD2. The TCR sequence derives from an older woman in good health. CDR3 nucleotide sequence: TGTGCCAGCAGCCCAGGACTAGCGGGGAGCTCCTACGAGCAGTACTTC. It yields the protein CASSPGLAGSSYEQYF.